The 24 T cell receptor beta chains below all came from one sample that was sequenced in a study of T cells in Graves' hyperthyroidism and ophthalmopathy. TCR beta CDR3 regions were amplified from RNA transcripts. In the first-round RT-PCR of the TCR CDR3, the HTBI primer set was used. TCRdb reanalysed the multiplex PCR reads using MiXCR and keeps one entry per CDR3 protein. The table includes approximately 870,000 distinct CDR3 sequences, over 35% detected once. Sequences were obtained from blood. Every receptor here comes from a man aged 18 to 30 with Graves' hyperthyroidism.

This chain joins TRBV30 and TRBJ1-3; unclear D gene. Germline lookup yields CDR1 GTSNPN and CDR2 SVGIG (reference sequence). Trimming took 6 bases from V and 2 from J, leaving 8 bases between them. The CDR3 sequence is 12 residues long. The CDR3 protein is CACRIPGNTIYF. In nucleotides, the CDR3 is TGTGCCTGCCGGATTCCTGGAAACACCATATATTTT. Full variable domain (remainder filled in from reference TRBV30 and TRBJ1-3): SQTIHQWPATLVQPVGSPLSLECTVEGTSNPNLYWYRQAAGRGLQLLFYSVGIGQISSEVPQNLSASRPQDRQFILSSKKLLLSDSGFYLCACRIPGNTIYFGEGSWLTVV.

The sample holds one count of this clonotype. The chain joins TRBV5-5 to TRBJ2-7; D is uncertain. The J call could be wrong; TRBJ2-1 is a better fit for the DNA end. Germline CDR1 SGHKS, CDR2 YYEKEE (reference sequence). There are 11 residues in the CDR3. The CDR3 nucleotides read TGTGCCAGCAGCCAAGGGCACGAGCAGTTCTTC. It translates to CASSQGHEQFF.

This clonotype was detected many times. This chain connects TRBV19 to TRBJ1-1; D gene unclear. In germline, CDR1 is LNHDA, CDR2 SQIVND (reference sequence). V was cut by 11 bases and J by 3 bases, with 16 bases left in between. This CDR3 region has 13 residues. DNA of the CDR3: TGTGCCGTACAGCCGGACGGTTACACTGAAGCTTTCTTT. It codes for CAVQPDGYTEAFF.

This clonotype was seen ten or more times. The chain is built from TRBV10-3 and TRBJ2-7, with D uncertain. The CDR3 is 11 residues long. The germline V gene encodes CDR1 ENHRY and CDR2 SYGVKD. Trimming stripped 4 bases from V and 3 bases from J, with 4 bases between. In DNA, the CDR3 is TGTGCCATCAGTGGGGACTACGAGCAGTACTTC. Translating it yields CAISGDYEQYF.

This clonotype was counted at least ten times. The chain employs TRBV15 and TRBJ1-1; TRBD1 is a possible D gene (6 bases). The CDR3 has 14 amino acids. V was pared by 7 bases and J by 5 bases, with 17 bases between. Germline lookup yields CDR1 LNHNV and CDR2 YYDKDF (reference sequence). The DNA of the CDR3 is TGTGCCACCATGCCCCGGGGGGGGGCGACTGAAGCTTTCTTT. It translates to CATMPRGGATEAFF.

The table lists this clonotype with a few counts. The chain has TRBV9 and TRBJ2-7; 10 nucleotides line up with TRBD1. The germline gives CDR1 SGDLS, CDR2 YYNGEE. The CDR3 runs 17 residues. J was trimmed by 3 bases and V by 0 bases; bases with no gene match: 9. CDR3 sequence: CASSVGASTGGVYEQYF. DNA for the CDR3: TGTGCCAGCAGCGTAGGGGCCTCGACAGGGGGCGTCTACGAGCAGTACTTC.

This clonotype was seen a few times. The chain has TRBV5-1 and TRBJ1-2; D is perhaps TRBD1 (5 bases). This CDR3 contains 15 residues. Per the germline V gene, CDR1 is SGHRS and CDR2 is YFSETQ. The V gene lost 4 bases and the J gene lost 4 bases, with 17 bases spanning the gap. CDR3 residues: CASSVTGTVAYGYTF. CDR3 coding DNA: TGCGCCAGCAGCGTCACCGGGACGGTCGCCTATGGCTACACCTTC.

The V call is TRBV20-1, the J call TRBJ2-7; 10 nucleotides match TRBD2. This CDR3 comprises 17 residues. V gave up 3 bases and J gave up 0 bases; unmatched junction bases: 11. Germline V CDR1 and CDR2: DFQATT, SNEGSKA (reference sequence). CDR3 residues: CSARGGSGRSLSYEQYF. CDR3 DNA: TGCAGTGCTAGGGGCGGTAGCGGGAGGTCCCTCTCCTACGAGCAGTACTTC.

Worth noting for this clonotype: This could be a read error, since a much larger clone is one nucleotide away. The chain has TRBV10-3 and TRBJ1-6, with no clear D. Germline-derived CDR1 and CDR2 are ENHRY and SYGVKD. The CDR3 covers 15 residues. The V gene lost 6 bases and the J gene lost 4 bases, with 13 bases spanning the gap. CDR3 nucleotides: TGTGCCATCAGCTTGCTCGGGAGTTATAATTCACCCCTCCACTTT. Its translation is CAISLLGSYNSPLHF.

This sequence joins TRBV29-1 and TRBJ1-4; 10 bases map to TRBD1. The CDR3 extends over 13 amino acids. The germline gives CDR1 SQVTM, CDR2 ANQGSEA. The V segment lost 6 bases and the J segment 10 bases; nucleotides outside the gene matches: 8. CDR3 DNA sequence: TGCAGCGTGGATGCGACAGGGGGCACAAAACTGTTTTTT. Residues: CSVDATGGTKLFF. Supplemented by reference TRBV29-1 and TRBJ1-4, the full variable domain reads SAVISQKPSRDICQRGTSLTIQCQVDSQVTMMFWYRQQPGQSLTLIATANQGSEATYESGFVIDKFPISRPNLTFSTLTVSNMSPEDSSIYLCSVDATGGTKLFFGSGTQLSVL.

The chain has TRBV6-5 and TRBJ2-7; 7 bases match TRBD2. This CDR3 contains 14 residues. Trimming removed 6 bases from V and 5 bases from J; junction bases left unmatched: 10. Germline-derived CDR1 and CDR2 are MNHEY and SVGAGI. The CDR3 is CASSRGVGYHEQYF. The CDR3 region has the DNA TGTGCCAGCAGCCGGGGGGTAGGATATCACGAGCAGTACTTC.

The chain combines TRBV2 with TRBJ1-4; TRBD1 is a possible D gene (5 bases). The CDR3 has 15 residues. Between the trimmed V and J ends, which lost 7 bases and 3 bases, there was a span of 15 bases. Germline V gene data show CDR1 as SNHLY and CDR2 as FYNNEI. CDR3 in DNA: TGTGCCAGCACCGAAGGGGCGCTTTCTAATGAAAAACTGTTTTTT. It specifies CASTEGALSNEKLFF.

The CDR3 is CASSSPGWGYTF. In DNA, the CDR3 is TGTGCCAGCAGCTCCCCAGGTTGGGGCTACACCTTC. The V gene is TRBV12-3 or TRBV12-4, the J gene TRBJ1-2, with no clear D. The CDR3 is made up of 12 amino acids. Trimming shortened V by 6 bases and J by 8 bases, and 13 bases separated the two germline ends.

In this sample, this clonotype turned up many times. Here the CDR3 DNA reads TGCAGCGTCGTCGGATACTCCTACGAGCAGTACTTC. It translates to CSVVGYSYEQYF. The J gene is TRBJ2-7, the V gene TRBV29-1; no clear D. The germline V gene encodes CDR1 SQVTM and CDR2 ANQGSEA. There are 12 residues in the CDR3. Deletions cut 6 bases from V and 0 bases from J, with 9 bases between.

This clonotype has at least ten counts. This chain links TRBV10-3 with TRBJ1-5; D gene ambiguous. Per germline, CDR1 ENHRY and CDR2 SYGVKD. Trimming removed 1 base from V and 6 bases from J, with 7 bases in between. The CDR3 runs to 13 residues. DNA of the CDR3: TGTGCCATCAGTGAGTTGACGAGTCAGCCCCAGCATTTT. It encodes CAISELTSQPQHF.

This clonotype was observed a few times. The rearrangement links TRBV11-2 to TRBJ2-5; D is unclear. This CDR3 has 14 amino acids. The V end was cut by 5 bases, the J end by 3 bases, with 13 bases between. From germline, CDR1 is SGHAT and CDR2 FQNNGV. The CDR3 here is CASSQGSREETQYF. CDR3 nucleotide sequence: TGTGCCAGCAGCCAAGGCAGTAGGGAAGAGACCCAGTACTTC.

V is TRBV20-1 and J is TRBJ1-4, with D uncertain. V lost 0 bases and J lost 6, with 29 bases in between. Per germline, CDR1 DFQATT and CDR2 SNEGSKA (reference sequence). The CDR3 consists of 20 residues. The CDR3 bases are TGCAGTGCTAGAGATCTTGGGCGGGCCTCTCGCCTCTGGGCCGATGAAAAACTGTTTTTT. Translating gives CSARDLGRASRLWADEKLFF.

The chain carries TRBV24-1 and TRBJ2-1; the D gene is possibly TRBD1 (5 bases). Trimming pared 3 bases from V and 6 bases from J, leaving 14 bases between. The germline CDR1 and CDR2 sequences are KGHDR and SFDVKD. The CDR3 runs 15 residues. The CDR3 reads CATSDRVTGINEQFF. The CDR3 DNA follows: TGTGCCACCAGTGATCGCGTCACAGGTATCAATGAGCAGTTCTTC.

The genes are TRBV13 and TRBJ2-7; D may be TRBD1 (6 bases). Germline lookup yields CDR1 PRHDT and CDR2 FYEKMQ (reference sequence). V was pared by 6 bases and J by 0 bases, with 15 bases between. CDR3 size: 15 residues. This chain's CDR3 is CASSYRADSSYEQYF. CDR3 DNA: TGTGCCAGCAGTTACAGGGCAGACAGCTCCTACGAGCAGTACTTC.

This clonotype has ten or more counts. The chain employs TRBV2 and TRBJ1-1; no clear D. Germline-derived CDR1 and CDR2 are SNHLY and FYNNEI. Between the trimmed V and J ends, which lost 3 bases and 8 bases, there was a span of 4 bases. The CDR3 has 10 amino acids. The CDR3 nucleotides are TGTGCCAGCAGTGATGTAGAAGCTTTCTTT. Amino acid sequence: CASSDVEAFF.

This clonotype turned up a few times. The chain has TRBV2 and TRBJ2-7; 7 nucleotides match TRBD1. CDR3 length equals 13 residues. V lost 6 bases and J lost 5; bases outside the gene matches: 7. Germline V CDR1 and CDR2: SNHLY, FYNNEI. Here the CDR3 DNA reads TGTGCCAGCAGGAACAGGGGCGAACACGAGCAGTACTTC. Its translation is CASRNRGEHEQYF.

The rearrangement uses TRBV18 and TRBJ1-1; D unclear. V gave up 7 bases and J gave up 7 bases, with 10 bases separating them. Germline V gives CDR1 KGHSH, CDR2 LQKENI. This CDR3 region has 11 residues. CDR3 nucleotides: TGTGCCAGCTTATCAATGATTGAAGCTTTCTTT. It encodes CASLSMIEAFF. Full variable domain (remainder filled in from reference TRBV18 and TRBJ1-1): NAGVMQNPRHLVRRRGQEARLRCSPMKGHSHVYWYRQLPEEGLKFMVYLQKENIIDESGMPKERFSAEFPKEGPSILRIQQVVRGDSAAYFCASLSMIEAFFGQGTRLTVV.

The chain recombines TRBV6-4 with TRBJ2-6; the D call may be TRBD1 or TRBD2 (5 bases each). The CDR3 is made up of 14 amino acids. Germline CDR1 reads MRHNA; CDR2 reads SNTAGT. Trimming pared 8 bases from V and 2 bases from J, leaving 10 bases between. CDR3 bases: TGTGCCAGCGCCCAGGGACCTGGGGCCAACGTCCTGACTTTC. Protein product: CASAQGPGANVLTF.

This clonotype appeared a few times. The chain joins TRBV24-1 to TRBJ2-6, with 8 bases matching TRBD1. The CDR3 has 17 amino acids. Germline trimming cut 4 bases from V and 3 bases from J; bases unmatched to any gene: 7. Germline CDR1 is KGHDR and CDR2 is SFDVKD. As DNA, the CDR3 is TGTGCCACCAGTGAACTTGACAGGGGTAGTGGGGCCAACGTCCTGACTTTC. Its protein product is CATSELDRGSGANVLTF.